Listed below are T cell receptor beta chains from one sample, sequenced in a study of post-analysis software for immune sequencing data. MiXCR, run by TCRdb on the PCR reads, gives a single entry per CDR3 protein. The table has hundreds of thousands of distinct CDR3 sequences, 55% to 60% seen once; the top ten hold about 11%. Specimen: blood. The receptors shown here come from a girl aged 2 to 9 with multiple sclerosis. The CDR3 runs from the conserved cysteine through the conserved F or W. D genes are given only for firm matches. The size field is filled for only some rows; it gives once, few, many or a size class.

TRBV2	once	TRBJ1-2	TRBD1	TGTACCAGCAGTTCCGACAGGGGAGAAAATGGCTACACCTTC	CTSSSDRGENGYTF
TRBV20-1	NA	TRBJ2-3	TRBD2	TGCAGTGCTCCCCCGGGGGGGCTCTTCACAGATACGCAGTATTTT	CSAPPGGLFTDTQYF
TRBV7-6	NA	TRBJ2-1	NA	TGTGCCAGCAGCTTTATTTTAACCCCGGTGGAGACCCAGTTCTTC	CASSFILTPVETQFF
TRBV20-1	NA	TRBJ2-7	NA	TGCAGTGCTAGGGACCCAGGGCGTACCTACGAGCAGTACTTC	CSARDPGRTYEQYF
TRBV4-3	NA	TRBJ1-5	NA	TGCGCCAGCAGCCCTATGTGGGATCAGCCCCAGCATTTT	CASSPMWDQPQHF
TRBV5-6	NA	TRBJ2-5	NA	TGTGCCAGCAGCGGGGAACATCATTACCAAGAGACCCAGTACTTC	CASSGEHHYQETQYF
TRBV29-1	NA	TRBJ2-1	TRBD2	TGCAGCGTTGGAACTAGCGGTATTTCCTATAATGAGCAGTTCTTC	CSVGTSGISYNEQFF
TRBV21-1	NA	TRBJ1-5	NA	TGTGCCAGCAGCAACAGGGAAGGTGGCAATCAGCCCCAGCATTTT	CASSNREGGNQPQHF
TRBV27	NA	TRBJ2-3	TRBD1	TGTGCCAGCAGTTCGACAGGGACGAGCACAGATACGCAGTATTTT	CASSSTGTSTDTQYF
TRBV7-9	few	TRBJ1-2	NA	TGTGCCAGCAGCTTACGCGGCGCGGGCTACACCTTC	CASSLRGAGYTF
TRBV11-1	NA	TRBJ2-3	TRBD2	TGTGCCAGCAGCTCCACCAAACGACTAGCGGGAGGAGATACGCAGTATTTT	CASSSTKRLAGGDTQYF
TRBV13	few	TRBJ1-2	NA	TGTGCCAGCAGCTTAGGATCCGGGAACTATGGCTACACCTTC	CASSLGSGNYGYTF
TRBV5-1	NA	TRBJ2-5	NA	TGCGCCAGCAGCCCGAATGTTTATGGGGCCCAAGAGACCCAGTACTTC	CASSPNVYGAQETQYF
TRBV21-1	NA	TRBJ1-1	NA	TGTGCCAGCAGCAAAGAGGGGGGGGGATACGGGAATACTGAAGCTTTCTTT	CASSKEGGGYGNTEAFF
TRBV30	NA	TRBJ1-2	NA	TGTGCCTGGGTAAACGGACAGTATGGCTACACCTTC	CAWVNGQYGYTF
TRBV11-2	NA	TRBJ2-5	NA	TGTGCCAGCAGAAGTCCAGGGGACGAGACCCAGTACTTC	CASRSPGDETQYF
TRBV12-3/TRBV12-4	NA	TRBJ2-7	NA	TGTGCCAGCAGTAATCGGACGCCTCGCAACGAGCAGTACTTC	CASSNRTPRNEQYF
TRBV20-1	once	TRBJ2-3	TRBD2	TGCAGTGCTAGGGGGACTAGCGGGGCCTCAGATACGCAGTATTTT	CSARGTSGASDTQYF
TRBV30	few	TRBJ2-3	NA	TGTGCCTGGAGTTTAGGGGTTGGTCGAGATACGCAGTATTTT	CAWSLGVGRDTQYF
TRBV5-1	NA	TRBJ1-2	NA	TGCGCCAGCAGCATCAGGGCAGGGGAAGGCTACACCTTC	CASSIRAGEGYTF
TRBV5-5	NA	TRBJ2-1	TRBD2	TGTGCCAGCAGCTTGGGCGGGAGGGTCAATGAGCAGTTCTTC	CASSLGGRVNEQFF
TRBV28	NA	TRBJ2-5	NA	TGTGCCAGCAGTGGGCGGCCTGGGGTTGAGACCCAGTACTTC	CASSGRPGVETQYF
TRBV5-1	NA	TRBJ2-5	NA	TGCGCCAGCAGCTTGGGGGGGTACGGGGGAGAGACCCAGTACTTC	CASSLGGYGGETQYF
TRBV12-3/TRBV12-4	NA	TRBJ2-5	NA	TGTGCCAGCAGTTTTCCTCACCAAGAGACCCAGTACTTC	CASSFPHQETQYF
TRBV7-2	NA	TRBJ2-3	TRBD2	TGTGCCAGCAGCTTACATCTAGCGGCAGATACGCAGTATTTT	CASSLHLAADTQYF
TRBV12-3/TRBV12-4	NA	TRBJ2-6	TRBD1	TGTGCCAGCAGTTCATCGACAGGGGCGGCCTCTGGGGCCAACGTCCTGACTTTC	CASSSSTGAASGANVLTF
TRBV7-2	few	TRBJ2-1	NA	TGTGCCAGCAGCTCTACAATCGGATACTACAATGAGCAGTTCTTC	CASSSTIGYYNEQFF
TRBV11-2	NA	TRBJ2-5	TRBD1	TGTGCCAGCAGCCACCGACAGGGCGAGACCCAGTACTTC	CASSHRQGETQYF
TRBV20-1	NA	TRBJ2-1	TRBD2	TGCAGTGCTGGGCGGCTAGCGGGAGTATATGAGCAGTTCTTC	CSAGRLAGVYEQFF
TRBV5-6	NA	TRBJ2-5	TRBD1	TGTGCCAGCAGCTGGGGACAGGAGGGGGAGACCCAGTACTTC	CASSWGQEGETQYF
TRBV9	NA	TRBJ2-3	NA	TGTGCCAGCAGCGTAGTCGGGCTAGCGAATCAAGATACGCAGTATTTT	CASSVVGLANQDTQYF
TRBV3-1	NA	TRBJ1-2	TRBD1	TGTGCCAGCAGCCAAGACCCGGACAGGGCGAGTGGCTACACCTTC	CASSQDPDRASGYTF
TRBV27	NA	TRBJ1-5	TRBD1	TGTGCCAGCAGTTTAGAGGGGACAGGTCACCCCCAGCATTTT	CASSLEGTGHPQHF
TRBV2	NA	TRBJ2-2	NA	TGTGCCAGCTCGGCAGGAGAACCGGGCGGGGAGCTGTTTTTT	CASSAGEPGGELFF
TRBV10-3	few	TRBJ1-2	NA	TGTGCCATCACCGACCTCGGACAGTCCTATGGCTACACCTTC	CAITDLGQSYGYTF
TRBV6-5	NA	TRBJ1-1	TRBD1	TGTGCCAGCAGTTACCAGACAGGGGGGCCTGAAGCTTTCTTT	CASSYQTGGPEAFF
TRBV6-2/TRBV6-3	NA	TRBJ2-1	NA	TGTGCCAGCAGTTACTCGGGGGGGGGGCCCAATGAGCAGTTCTTC	CASSYSGGGPNEQFF
TRBV7-9	NA	TRBJ2-2	TRBD2	TGTGCCAGCAGCCTCAGCGGGAGCGGCACCGGGGAGCTGTTTTTT	CASSLSGSGTGELFF
TRBV20-1	NA	TRBJ2-1	TRBD2	TGCAGTGCTATCGCACTAGCGGGAGGGGGTGAGCAGTTCTTC	CSAIALAGGGEQFF
TRBV29-1	once	TRBJ1-1	NA	TGCAGCGTTAACACAGAGAACACTGAAGCTTTCTTT	CSVNTENTEAFF
TRBV29-1	once	TRBJ1-5	TRBD1	TGCAGCGTTGGACAGGGTACTGATCAGCCCCAGCATTTT	CSVGQGTDQPQHF
TRBV10-2	few	TRBJ2-1	TRBD2	TGCGCCAGCACACGGACTAGCGGTTACAATGAGCAGTTCTTC	CASTRTSGYNEQFF
TRBV7-2	few	TRBJ1-4	NA	TGTGCCAGCAGCTGGGACGGCAATGAAAAACTGTTTTTT	CASSWDGNEKLFF
TRBV29-1	NA	TRBJ2-1	TRBD2	TGCAGCGCTGGACTAGCGTCTTCCTACAATGAGCAGTTCTTC	CSAGLASSYNEQFF
TRBV6-4	NA	TRBJ2-4	TRBD1	TGTGCCAGCAGTCGGACAGGGGGCGAGAACATTCAGTACTTC	CASSRTGGENIQYF
TRBV10-2	few	TRBJ2-7	TRBD1	TGCGCCAGCATGAGTCAGGGGGATAGCTACGAGCAGTACTTC	CASMSQGDSYEQYF
TRBV7-7	few	TRBJ2-5	NA	TGTGCCAGCAGCTTAGGGATAGGGAGTCAAGAGACCCAGTACTTC	CASSLGIGSQETQYF
TRBV29-1	NA	TRBJ1-5	NA	TGCAGCGTTGGGGATCAGGGTGAGCCCCAGCATTTT	CSVGDQGEPQHF
TRBV6-6	NA	TRBJ2-7	TRBD2	TGTGCCAGCAGCCCCACGGGGGGATCCAGCTCCTACGAGCAGTACTTC	CASSPTGGSSSYEQYF
TRBV6-5	NA	TRBJ2-7	NA	TGTGCCAGCAGTTACGACAGCCGGAACTCCTACGAGCAGTACTTC	CASSYDSRNSYEQYF
TRBV6-5	NA	TRBJ2-1	TRBD1	TGTGCCAGCAGGTACGGTGCAGGGGGCGGTGAGCAGTTCTTC	CASRYGAGGGEQFF
TRBV18	NA	TRBJ2-4	NA	TGTGCCAGCTCATCCATGGGCCGTGGGATTCAGTACTTC	CASSSMGRGIQYF
TRBV7-8	NA	TRBJ2-7	NA	TGTGCCAGCAGTTTCCGAAATCTGGCCTACGAGCAGTACTTC	CASSFRNLAYEQYF